Shown below are 8 T cell receptor beta chains from a single sample sequenced in a study of blood T cell repertoires in COVID-19. The assay was immunoSEQ multiplex PCR, and TCRdb's table has in-frame clones only and misses some. The sample lists 400,000 to 450,000 clones, 90% occurring once. Sequenced input: PBMCs or T cells enriched from blood (not recorded which). These receptors originate from a man younger than 35 who had recovered from COVID-19.

The chain recombines TRBV30 with TRBJ1-3, with D perhaps TRBD1 (6 bases). The V gene lost 0 bases and the J gene lost 3 bases, with 15 bases spanning the gap. This CDR3 has 16 residues. CDR1 and CDR2 (germline): GTSNPN, SVGIG (reference sequence). CDR3 loop: CAWSVRGGLYGNTIYF. The DNA for the CDR3 is TGTGCCTGGAGTGTACGCGGGGGGCTATATGGAAACACCATATATTTT.

The chain links TRBV7-9 to TRBJ1-2, with a weak D call TRBD1 (6 bases). The CDR3 consists of 16 residues. Germline CDR1 reads SEHNR; CDR2 reads FQNEAQ (reference sequence). V lost 4 bases to trimming and J lost 1 base, with 16 bases between them. The CDR3: CASSSSRDTHNYGYTF. The CDR3 DNA is TGTGCCAGCAGCTCTTCCCGGGACACCCATAACTATGGCTACACCTTC.

Details on this clone: An end of the junction does not agree with germline; a read error may underlie this. The chain has TRBV6-2 or TRBV6-3 and TRBJ1-5; D unresolved. Per the germline V gene, CDR1 is MNHEY and CDR2 is SVGEGT. CDR3 length: 13 amino acids. CDR3 DNA sequence: TGTGCCAGCAGTGACTCCTCGGTTCAGCCCCAGCATTTT. Its translation: CASSDSSVQPQHF.

The chain recombines TRBV7-6 with TRBJ2-3; 7 bases map to TRBD1. The CDR3 consists of 16 residues. Germline V lookup: CDR1 SGHVS, CDR2 FNYEAQ. V trimming: 1 base; J trimming: 3 bases; junction bases outside the gene matches: 7. The CDR3 region is CASSLGTGVLTDTQYF. The CDR3 nucleotides are TGTGCCAGCAGCTTAGGAACAGGGGTCTTGACAGATACGCAGTATTTT.

The sample holds one count of this clone. The chain is built from TRBV5-1 and TRBJ2-1, with TRBD2 matching over 13 bases. CDR3 length: 18 amino acids. CDR1 is SGHRS and CDR2 is YFSETQ in the germline V gene. The trim removed 5 bases at V and 6 bases at J, leaving 14 bases unmatched. Written as DNA, the CDR3 is TGCGCCAGCAGTTCCGGACTAGCGGGAGAGAGACGGGGCAATGAGCAGTTCTTC. It translates to CASSSGLAGERRGNEQFF.

V is TRBV30 and J is TRBJ1-1; the D is unclear. The CDR3 sequence is 11 residues long. Germline V gene lookup returns CDR1 GTSNPN and CDR2 SVGIG (reference sequence). Trimming took 4 bases from V and 7 from J, leaving 10 bases between them. The CDR3 bases are TGTGCCTGGAATCGGGGAAATGAAGCTTTCTTT. Its protein is CAWNRGNEAFF.

The rearrangement links TRBV18 to TRBJ1-6, with D possibly matching TRBD1 (5 bases). There are 14 residues in the CDR3. Between the trimmed V and J ends, which lost 4 bases and 4 bases, there was a span of 8 bases. The germline gives CDR1 KGHSH, CDR2 LQKENI. The CDR3 region has the DNA TGTGCCAGCTCACTTCGACAGTATAATTCACCCCTCCACTTT. It is translated as CASSLRQYNSPLHF.

The genes are TRBV6-5 and TRBJ2-2; a possible D gene is TRBD2 (6 bases). Germline V gene lookup returns CDR1 MNHEY and CDR2 SVGAGI. The V end lost 6 bases, the J end lost 3 bases, and 11 bases lay between the germline ends. CDR3 size: 14 residues. As DNA, the CDR3 is TGTGCCAGCAGGCGGGACGACTACACCGGGGAGCTGTTTTTT. Translating it yields CASRRDDYTGELFF.